Described below is a single TCR beta chain sequence and its context. Its antigen is unidentified. Repertoires were generated with immunoSEQ multiplex PCR, while TCRdb's copy carries only in-frame clones and drops some. The data contain approximately 2.4 million clones, about 94% of them singletons. The data originate from a study of shared clonotypes between healthy human individuals. Study-level findings and limits: Compared with memory subsets, naive subsets generally had larger estimated richness.

Germline V gives CDR1 SGHDT, CDR2 YYEEEE. The CDR3 totals 15 residues. The V end was cut by 2 bases, the J end by 2 bases, with 13 bases between. Sequenced sample: naive CD4+ T cells sorted from blood. Subset specified: CD45RA+ positively selected. The clonotype originates from a man aged 18 to 29 in good health. This chain joins TRBV5-6 and TRBJ1-2; D is unresolved. CDR3 sequence (DNA): TGTGCCAGCAGCTTAGGTTTCACTCAGAACTATGGCTACACCTTC. This codes for CASSLGFTQNYGYTF.